This TCR beta chain was observed in a study of T cell responses to AZD1222 COVID-19 vaccine. Sequencing used immunoSEQ multiplex PCR; TCRdb keeps in-frame clones, though not all of them. The sample holds roughly 150,000 clones, 75% to 90% seen once. The V and J ends lost 4 bases and 7 bases respectively, with 13 bases between them. CDR1 and CDR2 (germline): KGHSH, LQKENI. The CDR3 totals 13 residues. This TCR was recovered from an adult who had recovered from COVID-19. Material: peripheral blood, obtained after recovery from COVID-19. The rearrangement uses TRBV18 and TRBJ1-1; D remains unclear. The CDR3 region has the DNA TGTGCCAGCTCACAGAGCTTGGACGGTGAAGCTTTCTTT. It encodes CASSQSLDGEAFF.